The rows below give T cell receptor beta chains drawn from one sample of a study of blood T cell repertoires in COVID-19. Assay: immunoSEQ multiplex PCR; the TCRdb copy retains only in-frame clones and omits some. This table has more than 70,000 clones, 86% appearing once. What was sequenced was peripheral blood. The source is a man aged 60-69 years with acute or convalescent COVID-19. Both conserved end residues are part of each CDR3. Size is stated for part of the rows, as once, few or many counts, or as a class when the clone is expanded.

clone_size,v_call,cdr3_aa
-,TRBV2,CASSGDRRDYGYTF
-,TRBV19,CASSPPGQGNSPLHF
-,TRBV5-6,CASSAGTGTEAFF
-,TRBV7-2,CASSPRQGHQPQHF
-,TRBV28,CASRSGGAKNSPLHF
-,TRBV29-1,CSVGAHSYNEQFF
-,TRBV29-1,CSVRTGVYGYTF
-,TRBV6-5,CASSYGGSGSGDEQFF
-,TRBV30,CAWSVDRGTSYNSPLHF
-,TRBV10-2,CASSDSGAAYNEQFF
-,TRBV30,CAWRGTGGTEAFF
-,TRBV6-5,CASSLTSGYNEQFF
-,TRBV2,CATTKAADGSTNYGYTF
-,TRBV5-1,CASSLAAVDTQYF
-,TRBV5-6,CASSLVQGINYGYTF
once,TRBV3-1/TRBV3-2,CASSQGGGGGDTQYF
-,TRBV5-1,CASSSPWGDTGELFF
-,TRBV6-2/TRBV6-3,CASSYTGGLRQPQHF
-,TRBV5-1,CASRFLGQSTGELFF
few,TRBV7-2,CASSSIRVPAQDTQYF
-,TRBV7-9,CASSLASQGLRAFF
-,TRBV7-8,CASSLKRQLNTEAFF
-,TRBV27,CASGTPYNEQFF
-,TRBV2,CASSEQRGNQPQHF
-,TRBV2,CASSSPRGQGGTTDTQYF
-,TRBV7-6,CASSLIQATNYGYTF
-,TRBV27,CASSLDVNTEAFF
-,TRBV10-2,CASRGVNEKLFF
-,TRBV10-2,CASSEGTSGRARETQYF
once,TRBV18,CASSPPFMDRGLETQYF
-,TRBV15,CATSRRTGGYTF
once,TRBV10-3,CAIRGQGGDTEAFF
-,TRBV11-2,CASSLDRLAGGPYNEQFF
once,TRBV19,CASSATGTGANVLTF
-,TRBV6-2/TRBV6-3,CASSHLGDTSGQPQHF
-,TRBV10-2,CASSPPGGMGQPQHF
-,TRBV11-2,CASSSRGLAGGPNTGELFF
-,TRBV19,CASKVALSTDTQYF
-,TRBV27,CASSFNPLSRPPNGYTF
-,TRBV18,CASSTAGNTGELFF
-,TRBV6-1,CASSEMTGGRQETQYF
-,TRBV27,CASSGQGLAKNIQYF
once,TRBV30,CAWTSGVNTGELFF
-,TRBV6-6,CASSYSAVNTEAFF
-,TRBV7-9,CASSLGGKVYEQYF
-,TRBV21-1,CASSLDGNFTYEQYF
-,TRBV4-3,CASSQGSDRGNNEQFF
-,TRBV2,CASSDPGQWESEAFF
-,TRBV30,CAWKREGARGEAFF
-,TRBV30,CASPGQGNTGELFF
-,TRBV9,CASSGGGARGTEAFF